This T cell receptor beta chain is drawn from a study of T cell responses to AZD1222 COVID-19 vaccine. Samples with a second dose at about 4 or about 12 weeks were pooled together. Germline V lookup: CDR1 ENHRY, CDR2 SYGVKD. CDR3 length: 16 residues. V lost 8 bases and J 0 bases, leaving 18 bases between the germline ends. Profiling relied on immunoSEQ multiplex PCR, and the TCRdb table lists in-frame clones only, not all of them. The sample comprises nearly 110,000 clones, 90% of which are singletons, and under 8.5% rests with the top ten. The chain has TRBV10-3 and TRBJ2-3; weak D call: TRBD2 (6 bases). Sequenced here: peripheral blood, sampled 28 days after the second AZD1222 dose. This receptor was obtained from an adult who received the AZD1222 COVID-19 vaccine. For the CDR3, the DNA is TGTGCCATCGGGGTCCGGGGGATCACTAGCACAGATACGCAGTATTTT. Translation gives CAIGVRGITSTDTQYF.